Below, one T cell receptor beta chain is given with its context. This entry comes from a study of blood T cell repertoires in COVID-19. This table comes from immunoSEQ multiplex PCR, and its TCRdb copy is limited to in-frame clones, with some not included. Among a few hundred thousand clones listed, about 87% were seen once. The CDR3 consists of 16 residues. Looked up from germline, CDR1 is LNHDA and CDR2 is SQIVND (reference sequence). V lost 0 bases, J lost 5 bases, and 14 bases lay in between. Sequencing was carried out using peripheral blood. J is TRBJ1-5 and V is TRBV19; D may be TRBD1 (5 bases). This TCR came from a woman aged 50 to 65 with COVID-19, enrolled during active disease. For the CDR3, the DNA is TGTGCCAGTAGTATAGAAGGGAGGATGGGGCATCAGCCCCAGCATTTT. This encodes CASSIEGRMGHQPQHF.